This TCR beta chain was sequenced during a study of blood T cell repertoires in COVID-19. CDR3 length: 17 amino acids. CDR1 and CDR2 from the germline V gene are SGHAT and FQNNGV. V was cut by 1 base and J by 5 bases, with 18 bases left in between. In the original analysis: Scientists estimated how many nucleated cells there were by amplifying reference gene primers. Sequenced by immunoSEQ multiplex PCR; TCRdb stores in-frame clones only, minus some. That table supplies the V and J calls and clone size; D and trimming were determined from the DNA. Among some 280,000 clones, approximately 91% were seen once, and the ten largest hold roughly an eighth.

The TCR sequence derives from a woman aged 55-75 years with acute or convalescent COVID-19. This chain uses TRBV11-2 with TRBJ2-1, with a weak D call TRBD2 (7 bases). Material for sequencing was peripheral blood. CDR3 residues: CASSLVRGASVNNEQFF. In nucleotides, the CDR3 is TGTGCCAGCAGCTTAGTACGGGGGGCAAGCGTCAACAATGAGCAGTTCTTC.